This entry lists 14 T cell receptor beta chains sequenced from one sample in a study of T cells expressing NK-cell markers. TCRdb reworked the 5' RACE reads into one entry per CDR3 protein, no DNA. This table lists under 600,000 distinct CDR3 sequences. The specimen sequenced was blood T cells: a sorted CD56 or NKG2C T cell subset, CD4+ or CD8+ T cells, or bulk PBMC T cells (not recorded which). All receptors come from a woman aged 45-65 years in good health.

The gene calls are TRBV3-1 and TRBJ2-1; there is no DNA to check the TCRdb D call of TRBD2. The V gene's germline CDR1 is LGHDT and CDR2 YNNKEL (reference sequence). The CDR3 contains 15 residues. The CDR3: CASSHSGGGSNEQFF.

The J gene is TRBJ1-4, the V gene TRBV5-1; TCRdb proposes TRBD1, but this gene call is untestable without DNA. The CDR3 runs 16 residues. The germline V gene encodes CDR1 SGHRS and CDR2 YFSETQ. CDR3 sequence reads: CASSLAGTHLNEKLFF.

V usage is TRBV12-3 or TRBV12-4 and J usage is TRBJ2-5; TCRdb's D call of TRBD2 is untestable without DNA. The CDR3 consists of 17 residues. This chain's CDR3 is CASSLNSGRPRRVTQYF.

The CDR3 is CATSRALRGYGYTF. V gene TRBV15 combines with J gene TRBJ1-2; there is no DNA to check the TCRdb D call of TRBD1. This CDR3 spans 14 amino acids. CDR1 is LNHNV, CDR2 YYDKDF, per germline (reference sequence).

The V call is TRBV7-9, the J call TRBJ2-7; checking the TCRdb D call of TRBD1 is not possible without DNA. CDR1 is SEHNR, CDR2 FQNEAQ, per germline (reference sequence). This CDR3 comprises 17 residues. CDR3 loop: CASSLVGGILPGGEQYF.

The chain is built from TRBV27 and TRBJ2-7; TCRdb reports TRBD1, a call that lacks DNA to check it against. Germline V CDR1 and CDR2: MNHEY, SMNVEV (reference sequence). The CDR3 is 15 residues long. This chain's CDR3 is CASSPKGQSTYEQYF.

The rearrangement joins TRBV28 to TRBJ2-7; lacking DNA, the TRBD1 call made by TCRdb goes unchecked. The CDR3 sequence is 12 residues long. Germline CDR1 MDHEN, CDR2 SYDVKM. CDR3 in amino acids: CASRGGVYEQYF.

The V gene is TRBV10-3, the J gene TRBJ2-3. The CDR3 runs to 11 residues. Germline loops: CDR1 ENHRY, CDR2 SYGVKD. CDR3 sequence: CAILGGDTQYF.

The CDR3 reads CASSFRTSGLLTDTQYF. The chain has TRBV9 and TRBJ2-3; absent DNA, TCRdb's TRBD2 call cannot be checked. The CDR3 covers 17 residues. The germline gives CDR1 SGDLS, CDR2 YYNGEE.

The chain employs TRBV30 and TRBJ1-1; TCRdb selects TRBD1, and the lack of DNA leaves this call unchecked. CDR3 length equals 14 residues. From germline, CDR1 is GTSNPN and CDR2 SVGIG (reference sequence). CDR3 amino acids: CASLGGNMNTEAFF.

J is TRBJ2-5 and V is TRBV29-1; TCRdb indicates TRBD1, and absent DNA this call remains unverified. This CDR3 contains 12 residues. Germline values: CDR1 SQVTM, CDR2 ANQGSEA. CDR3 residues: CSVAGGGETQYF.

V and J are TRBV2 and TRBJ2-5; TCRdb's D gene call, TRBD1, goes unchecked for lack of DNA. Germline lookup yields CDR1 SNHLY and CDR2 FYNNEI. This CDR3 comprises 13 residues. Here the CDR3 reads CASKTGYDETQYF.

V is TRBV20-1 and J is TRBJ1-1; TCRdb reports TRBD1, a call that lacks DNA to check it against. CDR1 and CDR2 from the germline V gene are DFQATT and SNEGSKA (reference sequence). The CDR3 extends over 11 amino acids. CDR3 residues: CSAGVTVKAFF.

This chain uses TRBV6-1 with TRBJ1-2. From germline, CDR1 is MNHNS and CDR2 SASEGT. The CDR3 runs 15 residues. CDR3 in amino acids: CASTKFTTDGYGYTF.